Below are 12 T cell receptor beta chains sequenced from a single sample in a study of T cell responses to AZD1222 COVID-19 vaccine. Profiled with immunoSEQ multiplex PCR; TCRdb holds only in-frame clones, not every one. Seen here are roughly 180,000 clones, around 90% observed once, and the top ten hold around 3%. Source: peripheral blood, taken on day 0 of AZD1222 vaccination. These receptors came from an adult in good health.

The rearrangement links TRBV5-1 to TRBJ2-2; 11 bases map to TRBD2. There are 16 residues in the CDR3. The germline CDR1 and CDR2 sequences are SGHRS and YFSETQ. V gave up 4 bases and J gave up 2 bases; unmatched junction bases: 4. CDR3 DNA sequence: TGCGCCAGCAGCCCAAGACTAGCGGGAAACACCGGGGAGCTGTTTTTT. Translated: CASSPRLAGNTGELFF.

This chain uses TRBV2 with TRBJ2-7; D remains ambiguous. Germline-derived CDR1 and CDR2 are SNHLY and FYNNEI. CDR3 size: 14 residues. The V and J ends lost 4 bases and 7 bases respectively, with 17 bases between them. The CDR3 coding sequence is TGTGCCAGCAGTGGCGACATGGGCAAGGGTGAGCAGTACTTC. Amino acids: CASSGDMGKGEQYF.

This chain links TRBV3-1 (or the pseudogene TRBV3-2) with TRBJ2-1; D perhaps matches TRBD1 (6 bases). Germline CDR1 reads LGHDT; CDR2 reads YNNKEL (reference sequence). The V end was cut by 1 base, the J end by 9 bases, with 16 bases between. CDR3 length: 15 residues. CDR3 sequence: CASSQAGRGHGEQFF. The CDR3 DNA sequence: TGTGCCAGCAGCCAAGCGGGCAGGGGCCACGGTGAGCAGTTCTTC.

This clone was picked up one time. The V gene is TRBV12-3 or TRBV12-4, the J gene TRBJ2-1, with 8 positions matching TRBD2. The CDR3 runs to 13 residues. J was trimmed by 13 bases and V by 2 bases; bases with no gene match: 7. The CDR3 DNA is TGTGCCAGCAGTTTAAGCGGGAGTCTGGTTCAGTTCTTC. It translates to CASSLSGSLVQFF.

The chain joins TRBV10-1 to TRBJ2-1, with 14 bases aligning to TRBD2. CDR1 and CDR2 (germline): WNHNN, SYGVQD (reference sequence). After removal of 6 bases from V and 5 bases from J, the junction contained 6 bases not matched to a gene. The CDR3 totals 16 residues. The CDR3 nucleotides are TGCGCCAGCAGGAGGACTAGCGGGAGGAGCAACAATGAGCAGTTCTTC. Protein: CASRRTSGRSNNEQFF.

CDR3 protein: CAISGSGQGWEQYF. The DNA of the CDR3 is TGTGCCATCAGTGGGTCGGGACAGGGTTGGGAGCAGTACTTC. The rearrangement joins TRBV10-3 to TRBJ2-7; 9 bases fit TRBD1. Germline-derived CDR1 and CDR2 are ENHRY and SYGVKD. This CDR3 has 14 amino acids. The V and J ends lost 4 bases and 7 bases, in that order; junction bases with no gene match: 8.

The chain employs TRBV6-5 and TRBJ2-3; 8 bases map to TRBD1. V lost 11 bases to trimming and J lost 3 bases; unmatched junction nucleotides: 10. Germline V gene sequence: CDR1 MNHEY, CDR2 SVGAGI. The CDR3 totals 14 residues. CDR3 residues: CASRSRGRTDTQYF. In DNA, the CDR3 is TGTGCCTCGAGGAGCAGGGGGCGGACAGATACGCAGTATTTT.

This chain links TRBV5-1 with TRBJ1-2; D possibly corresponds to TRBD1 (5 bases). Germline V lookup: CDR1 SGHRS, CDR2 YFSETQ. The CDR3 sequence is 14 residues long. V lost 0 bases and J lost 4, with 10 bases in between. The CDR3 nucleotides read TGCGCCAGCAGCTTGGGTGGACAACTCTATGGCTACACCTTC. Its protein is CASSLGGQLYGYTF.

The chain links TRBV6-1 to TRBJ2-1; 9 bases are a match to TRBD1. CDR1 and CDR2 (germline): MNHNS, SASEGT. The CDR3 length is 13 residues. The V gene end was trimmed by 3 bases and the J gene end by 10 bases; junction bases not matched to a gene: 4. The CDR3 reads CASSEGDRVEQFF. The CDR3 DNA follows: TGTGCCAGCAGTGAGGGGGACAGGGTAGAGCAGTTCTTC.

This chain joins TRBV14 and TRBJ2-5, with 9 bases fitting TRBD2. Germline lookup yields CDR1 SGHDN and CDR2 FVKESK. V dropped 0 bases and J dropped 4; count of bases not matched to a gene: 12. The CDR3 runs 18 residues. The CDR3 DNA reads TGTGCCAGCAGCCAAGAAGGTAGCGGGAGATCCATCGGAGAGACCCAGTACTTC. Translating gives CASSQEGSGRSIGETQYF.

This chain uses TRBV6-2 or TRBV6-3 with TRBJ2-1; D remains unclear. Germline CDR1 and CDR2: MNHEY and SVGEGT. The CDR3 sequence is 15 residues long. V was shortened by 6 bases and J by 1 base, with 13 bases between the two germline ends. The CDR3 region is CASSLTGASYNEQFF. The DNA for the CDR3 is TGTGCCAGCAGCCTTACCGGTGCGTCCTACAATGAGCAGTTCTTC.

The V gene is TRBV6-5, the J gene TRBJ1-3; 11 bases are a match to TRBD1. Germline V gene sequence: CDR1 MNHEY, CDR2 SVGAGI. This CDR3 comprises 15 residues. V dropped 7 bases and J dropped 5; count of bases not matched to a gene: 7. The CDR3 protein is CASITGTGGRNTIYF. As DNA, the CDR3 is TGTGCCAGCATTACCGGGACAGGGGGAAGAAACACCATATATTTT.